This T cell receptor beta chain appears in the sequencing data of a study of T-cell memory formation after mild COVID-19 (dated by TCRdb to 2020 to 2022). Regarding the research as a whole: TCR sequence clusters from the two donors were found to be largely donor specific. Longitudinal TCRalpha and TCRbeta repertoire sequencing tracked T-cell clones expanding and contracting after mild COVID-19 in two donors. The cohort comprised two young, previously healthy adult volunteers, one female and one male. The paper's findings and limits, for the study overall: Contracting CD4+ clones were found mainly in CM and EM memory subsets, while CD8+ clones were enriched in EMRA. The detection of some responding clones in pre-infection memory suggests that pre-existing cross-reactive memory T cells joined the SARS-CoV-2 response. Only a couple of mild cases were covered by the study, and larger cohorts that include severe cases with pre-infection samples were considered necessary. Whether the second-wave clones peaking on day 37 were SARS-CoV-2 specific was not confirmed. From day 15 to 85, contracting clones showed balanced CD4/CD8 phenotypes, whereas a second wave of clones that expanded from day 15 to 37 leaned towards CD4+.

This clonotype was picked up a small number of times. It lacks a known antigen. No much larger clonotype is one base removed from it; base qualities were not supplied. Ficoll-Paque density gradient centrifugation was used to isolate PBMCs. Sequencing was performed on an Illumina NovaSeq 6000. TCRalpha and TCRbeta cDNA libraries were constructed by 5'RACE with constant-segment primers, with sample barcodes and unique molecular identifiers being introduced. RNA was extracted from every sample with Trizol reagent. The libraries were amplified in two PCR steps, and the second step added a second sample barcode and Illumina TruSeq adapters. The libraries were sequenced on an Illumina NovaSeq using 2 x 150 bp paired-end reads. Concerning the study's data processing: Demultiplexing of reads and collapsing into UMI-guided consensus sequences were performed with migec v1.2.7. Using mixcr v2.1.11, the UMI consensuses were aligned to TRA and TRB V and J templates and assembled into clonotypes. Expanded or contracted clonotypes were those called significant by both edgeR and NoisET, with noise models trained on biological replicates. For edgeR calls, the cutoffs were a false discovery rate-adjusted p below 0.01 and a log2 fold-change threshold of 1. As an exploratory analysis of dynamics, PCA with hierarchical clustering was applied to max-normalized trajectories of the 1000 most abundant clonotypes. Separately sequenced CD4+ and CD8+ repertoires were used to assign the CD4 or CD8 phenotype of responding clones. TCRdb reanalyzed the raw reads on its own, using fastp at Q25 for trimming and MiXCR for clone calling, and kept in-frame beta chains. Rows are unified per CDR3 protein, each entry keeping the most common DNA and genes. It is TCRdb's table, rather than the study itself, that gives the V and J calls and clone size. For this sample there are 350,000 to 450,000 distinct CDR3 sequences; approximately 27% appear just once. The ten largest clonotypes hold roughly 13% of the sample.

Based on the germline V gene, the CDR1 and CDR2 sequences are SGHTA and FQGNSA. The CDR3 runs 15 residues from the cysteine to the phenylalanine. Only the CDR3 DNA is retained, 45 bases long and in frame from the first base. V lost 6 bases and J lost 6 bases, and the count of bases not matched to a germline gene is 10. Input material: PBMCs or a T cell subset sorted from them (not recorded which). The source is an adult woman who had mild COVID-19 (a few samples of this study predate the infection). The sample titles of this study are shuffled in the database, so cell type and time point are left out; the donor was told from shared clones. Recombination connected TRBV7-2 to TRBJ2-1, and 8 bases in between align with TRBD2. CDR3 protein: CASRTPGRGGNEQFF. Read as DNA, the sequence is TGTGCCAGCAGGACTCCGGGTCGGGGGGGCAATGAGCAGTTCTTC. When the CDR3 is completed using the reference TRBV7-2 and TRBJ2-1 genes on either side, the full variable domain is GAGVSQSPSNKVTEKGKDVELRCDPISGHTALYWYRQSLGQGLEFLIYFQGNSAPDKSGLPSDRFSAERTGGSVSTLTIQRTQQEDSAVYLCASRTPGRGGNEQFFGPGTRLTVL.